This T cell receptor (beta chain) was obtained from a study of cytomegalovirus exposure and HLA in healthy donors. Study as a whole: Earlier, 180 million or so T cells were analyzed, and some 120 million unique TCR beta sequences were found among them. General study points: More than 15,000 TCR beta sequences were associated with HLA alleles at 0.05 false discovery rate in a later analysis. Reportedly, diagnosis of cytomegalovirus status by the classifier showed high specificity and sensitivity.

The primer mix had 60 Vbeta and 13 Jbeta primers. Clones were sequenced by immunoSEQ multiplex PCR, and TCRdb holds only the in-frame ones, with some missing. The sample holds roughly 140,000 clones, around four fifths seen once. This clone was detected once. The antigen remains undetermined. Germline loops: CDR1 LNHDA, CDR2 SQIVND (reference sequence). The CDR3 is 14 amino acids. The V gene end was trimmed by 6 bases and the J gene end by 4 bases; junction bases not matched to a gene: 6. The source material was PBMCs. V is TRBV19 and J is TRBJ1-1, with TRBD1 identical over 9 bases. The sequence was obtained from a male donor in good health and CMV-seronegative. The CDR3 nucleotides are TGTGCCAGTAGCTTCGGACAGGGGTTCACTGAAGCTTTCTTT. Amino acid sequence: CASSFGQGFTEAFF.